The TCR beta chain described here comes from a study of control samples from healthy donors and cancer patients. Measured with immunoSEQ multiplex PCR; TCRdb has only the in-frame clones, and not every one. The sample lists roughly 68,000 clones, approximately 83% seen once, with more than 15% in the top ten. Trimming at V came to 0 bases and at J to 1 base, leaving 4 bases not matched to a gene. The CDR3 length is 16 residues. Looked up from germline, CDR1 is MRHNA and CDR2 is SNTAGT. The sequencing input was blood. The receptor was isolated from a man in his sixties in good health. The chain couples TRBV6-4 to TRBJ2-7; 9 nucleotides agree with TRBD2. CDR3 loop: CASSDSSGSWSYEQYF. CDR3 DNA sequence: TGTGCCAGCAGTGACTCTAGCGGGAGTTGGTCCTACGAGCAGTACTTC.